This TCR beta chain came from a study of OX40 agonist ivuxolimab in advanced cancers. Study-level background: At 0.01 to 10 mg/kg, ivuxolimab was administered intravenously to patients every 2 weeks.

Generated by immunoSEQ multiplex PCR, the TCRdb table keeps only in-frame clones and is missing some. The profile shows about 66,000 clones, approximately 86% of them singletons. Sequenced here: CD4+ or CD8+ T cells sorted from blood, sampled in a trial of the OX40 agonist ivuxolimab. This TCR came from an adult with an advanced solid tumor such as melanoma, head and neck, liver or kidney cancer.

The CDR3, as DNA: TGCGCCAGCAGCTTGGACAGGGTGGCCTACGAGCAGTACTTC. This sequence encodes CASSLDRVAYEQYF. The J gene is TRBJ2-7, the V gene TRBV5-1; tentatively, D is TRBD1 (6 bases). Germline CDR1 reads SGHRS; CDR2 reads YFSETQ. The CDR3 loop spans 14 amino acids. V lost 0 bases to trimming and J lost 2 bases, with 9 bases between them.